This T cell receptor (beta chain) was observed in a study of glioma-infiltrating T cells. Study at large: Target coverage was roughly 4.5- to 11-fold for about 1 million blood T cells. Study-wide results and limits: Very few CDR3 sequences were shared between tissue and blood.

Using RNA template, CDR3s of TCR alpha and beta were amplified with iRepertoire arm-PCR. Input was about 85-400 ng of tissue mRNA or PBMC total RNA. Each CDR3 protein gets one entry after TCRdb re-called the multiplex PCR reads with MiXCR. Among about 410,000 distinct CDR3 sequences listed, 41% were seen once. There are a few counts of this clonotype. Its antigen is unknown. The CDR3 loop spans 16 amino acids. In germline, CDR1 is SGHTA, CDR2 FQGNSA. Germline trimming cut 5 bases from V and 3 bases from J; bases unmatched to any gene: 7. This receptor was identified in a human donor with low-grade glioma or glioblastoma, undergoing nonglioma brain surgery, or in good health (not recorded which). Sequencing was done on a sample of glioma tissue, nonneoplastic brain tissue, or PBMCs (not recorded which). The J gene is TRBJ2-1, the V gene TRBV7-2; 10 bases line up with TRBD1. The CDR3 nucleotides read TGTGCCAGCAGCGTCGCGGGACAGGGGTTCTACAATGAGCAGTTCTTC. Translation gives CASSVAGQGFYNEQFF.